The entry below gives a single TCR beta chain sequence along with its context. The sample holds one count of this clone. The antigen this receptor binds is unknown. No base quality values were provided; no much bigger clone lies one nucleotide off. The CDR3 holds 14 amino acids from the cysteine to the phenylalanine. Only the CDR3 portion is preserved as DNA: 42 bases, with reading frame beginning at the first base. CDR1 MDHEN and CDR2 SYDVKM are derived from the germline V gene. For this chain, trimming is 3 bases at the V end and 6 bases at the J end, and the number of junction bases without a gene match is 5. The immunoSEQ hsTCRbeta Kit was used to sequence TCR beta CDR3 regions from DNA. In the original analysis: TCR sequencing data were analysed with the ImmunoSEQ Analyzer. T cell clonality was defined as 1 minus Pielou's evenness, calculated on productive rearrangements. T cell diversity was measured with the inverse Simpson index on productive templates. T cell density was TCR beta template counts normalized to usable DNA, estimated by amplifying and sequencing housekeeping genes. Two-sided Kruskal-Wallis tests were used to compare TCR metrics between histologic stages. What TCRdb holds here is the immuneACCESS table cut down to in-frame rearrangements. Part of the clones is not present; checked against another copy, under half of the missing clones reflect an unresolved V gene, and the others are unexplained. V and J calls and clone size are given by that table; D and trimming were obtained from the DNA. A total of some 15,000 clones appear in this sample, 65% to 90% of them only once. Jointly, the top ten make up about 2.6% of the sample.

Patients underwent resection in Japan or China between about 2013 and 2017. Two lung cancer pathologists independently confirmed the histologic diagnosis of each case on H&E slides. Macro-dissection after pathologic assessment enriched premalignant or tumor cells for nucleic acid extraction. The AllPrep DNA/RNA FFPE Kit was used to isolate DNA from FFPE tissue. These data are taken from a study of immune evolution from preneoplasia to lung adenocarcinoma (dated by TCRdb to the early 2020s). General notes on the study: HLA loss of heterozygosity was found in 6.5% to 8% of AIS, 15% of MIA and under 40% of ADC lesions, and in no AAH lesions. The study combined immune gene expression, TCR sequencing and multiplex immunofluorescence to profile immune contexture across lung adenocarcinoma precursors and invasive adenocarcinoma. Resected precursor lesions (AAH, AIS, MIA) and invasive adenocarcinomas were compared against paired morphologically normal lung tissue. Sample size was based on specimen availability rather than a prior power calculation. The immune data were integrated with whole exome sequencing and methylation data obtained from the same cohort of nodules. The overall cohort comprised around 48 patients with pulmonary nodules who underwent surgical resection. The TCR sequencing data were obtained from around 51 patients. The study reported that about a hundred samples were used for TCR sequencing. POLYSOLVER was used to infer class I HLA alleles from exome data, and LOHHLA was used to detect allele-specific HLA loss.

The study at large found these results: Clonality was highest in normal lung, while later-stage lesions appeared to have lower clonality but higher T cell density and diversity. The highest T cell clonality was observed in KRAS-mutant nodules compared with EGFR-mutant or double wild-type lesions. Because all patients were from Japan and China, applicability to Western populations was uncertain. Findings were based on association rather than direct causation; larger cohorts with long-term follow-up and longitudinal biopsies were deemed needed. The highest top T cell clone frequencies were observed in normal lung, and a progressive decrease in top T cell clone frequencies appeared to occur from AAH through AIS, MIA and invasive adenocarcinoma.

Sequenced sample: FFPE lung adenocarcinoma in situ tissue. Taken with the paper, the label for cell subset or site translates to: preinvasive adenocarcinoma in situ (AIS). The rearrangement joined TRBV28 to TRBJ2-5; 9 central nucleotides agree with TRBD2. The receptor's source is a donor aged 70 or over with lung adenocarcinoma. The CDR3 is CASSFPSGIQTQYF. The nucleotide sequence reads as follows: TGTGCCAGCAGTTTCCCTAGCGGGATACAGACCCAGTACTTC. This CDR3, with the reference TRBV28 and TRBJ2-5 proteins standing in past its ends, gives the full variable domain DVKVTQSSRYLVKRTGEKVFLECVQDMDHENMFWYRQDPGLGLRLIYFSYDVKMKEKGDIPEGYSVSREKKERFSLILESASTNQTSMYLCASSFPSGIQTQYFGPGTRLLVL.